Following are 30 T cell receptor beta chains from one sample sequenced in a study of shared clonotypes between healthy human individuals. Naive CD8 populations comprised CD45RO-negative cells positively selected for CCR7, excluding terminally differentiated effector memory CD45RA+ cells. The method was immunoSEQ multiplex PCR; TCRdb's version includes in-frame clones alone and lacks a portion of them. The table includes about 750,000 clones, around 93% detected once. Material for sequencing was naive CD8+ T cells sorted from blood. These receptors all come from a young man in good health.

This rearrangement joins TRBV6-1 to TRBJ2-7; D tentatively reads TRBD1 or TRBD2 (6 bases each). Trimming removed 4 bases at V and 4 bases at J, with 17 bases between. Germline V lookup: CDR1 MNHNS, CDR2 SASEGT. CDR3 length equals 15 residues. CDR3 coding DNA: TGTGCCAGCAGTGTATTCCGGGGGCCAAAGTACGAGCAGTACTTC. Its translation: CASSVFRGPKYEQYF.

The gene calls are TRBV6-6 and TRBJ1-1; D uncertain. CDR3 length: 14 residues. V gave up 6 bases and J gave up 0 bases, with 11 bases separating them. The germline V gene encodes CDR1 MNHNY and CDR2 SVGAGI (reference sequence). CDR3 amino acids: CASRGSRLNTEAFF. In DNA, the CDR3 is TGTGCCAGCAGGGGATCGCGACTGAACACTGAAGCTTTCTTT.

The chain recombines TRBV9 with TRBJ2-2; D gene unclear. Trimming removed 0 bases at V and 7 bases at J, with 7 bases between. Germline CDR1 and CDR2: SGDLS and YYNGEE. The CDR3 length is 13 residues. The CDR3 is CASSVVSIGELFF. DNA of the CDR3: TGTGCCAGCAGCGTAGTTTCGATCGGGGAGCTGTTTTTT.

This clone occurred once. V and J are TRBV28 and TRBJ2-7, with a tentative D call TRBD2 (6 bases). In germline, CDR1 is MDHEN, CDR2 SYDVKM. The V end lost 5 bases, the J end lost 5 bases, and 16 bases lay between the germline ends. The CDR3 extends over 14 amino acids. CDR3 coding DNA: TGTGCCAGCAGTCCGGTGGGGGGAGTGCACGAGCAGTACTTC. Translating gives CASSPVGGVHEQYF.

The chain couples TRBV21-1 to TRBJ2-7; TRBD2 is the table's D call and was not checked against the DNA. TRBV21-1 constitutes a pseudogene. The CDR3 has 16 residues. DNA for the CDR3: TGTGCCAGCAGCGACCAGACTAGCGGGAGTCTTTACGAGCAGTACTTC. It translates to CASSDQTSGSLYEQYF.

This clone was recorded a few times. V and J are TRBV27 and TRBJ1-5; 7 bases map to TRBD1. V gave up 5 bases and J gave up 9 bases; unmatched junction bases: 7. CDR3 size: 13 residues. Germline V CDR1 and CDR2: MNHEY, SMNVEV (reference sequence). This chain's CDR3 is CASSETGSRPQHF. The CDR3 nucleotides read TGTGCCAGCAGTGAGACAGGGTCTAGGCCCCAGCATTTT.

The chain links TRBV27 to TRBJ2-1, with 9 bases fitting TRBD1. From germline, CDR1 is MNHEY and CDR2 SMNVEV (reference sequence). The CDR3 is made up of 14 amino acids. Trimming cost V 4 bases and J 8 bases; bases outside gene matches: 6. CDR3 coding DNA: TGTGCCAGCAGTTCCGGACAGGGGTTCGATGAGCAGTTCTTC. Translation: CASSSGQGFDEQFF.

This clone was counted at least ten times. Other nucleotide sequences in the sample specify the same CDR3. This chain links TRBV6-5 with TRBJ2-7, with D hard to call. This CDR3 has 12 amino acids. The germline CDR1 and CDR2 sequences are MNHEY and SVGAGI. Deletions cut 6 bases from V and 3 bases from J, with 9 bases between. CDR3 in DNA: TGTGCCAGCAGGTCGACGAGCTACGAGCAGTACTTC. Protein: CASRSTSYEQYF.

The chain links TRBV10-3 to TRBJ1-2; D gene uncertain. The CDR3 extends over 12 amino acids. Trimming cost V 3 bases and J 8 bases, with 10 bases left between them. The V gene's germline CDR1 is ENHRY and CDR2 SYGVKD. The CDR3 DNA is TGTGCCATCAGTGATCGGTACGAAGGCTACACCTTC. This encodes CAISDRYEGYTF.

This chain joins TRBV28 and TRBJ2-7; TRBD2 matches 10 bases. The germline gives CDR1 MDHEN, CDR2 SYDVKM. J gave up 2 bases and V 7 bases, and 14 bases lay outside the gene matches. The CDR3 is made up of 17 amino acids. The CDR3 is CASNTPHGTSVTYEQYF. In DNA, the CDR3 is TGTGCCAGCAATACACCTCACGGGACTAGCGTGACCTACGAGCAGTACTTC.

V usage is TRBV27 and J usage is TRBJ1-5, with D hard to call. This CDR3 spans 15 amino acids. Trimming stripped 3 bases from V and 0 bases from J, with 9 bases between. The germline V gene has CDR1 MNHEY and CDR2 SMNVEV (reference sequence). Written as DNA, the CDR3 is TGTGCCAGCAGTTTCCTCCCCAATAGCAATCAGCCCCAGCATTTT. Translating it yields CASSFLPNSNQPQHF.

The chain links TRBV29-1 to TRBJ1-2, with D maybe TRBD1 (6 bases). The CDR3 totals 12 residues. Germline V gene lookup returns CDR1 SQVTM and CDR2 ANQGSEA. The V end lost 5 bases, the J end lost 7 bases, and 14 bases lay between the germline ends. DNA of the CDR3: TGCAGCGTTACAGGGAACGGCCTTGGCTACACCTTC. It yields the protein CSVTGNGLGYTF.

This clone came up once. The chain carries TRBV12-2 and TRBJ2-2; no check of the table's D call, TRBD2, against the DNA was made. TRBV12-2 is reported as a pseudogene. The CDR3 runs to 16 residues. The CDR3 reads CASRFSGETNTGELFF. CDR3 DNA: TGTGCAAGTCGCTTTAGCGGGGAAACCAACACCGGGGAGCTGTTTTTT.

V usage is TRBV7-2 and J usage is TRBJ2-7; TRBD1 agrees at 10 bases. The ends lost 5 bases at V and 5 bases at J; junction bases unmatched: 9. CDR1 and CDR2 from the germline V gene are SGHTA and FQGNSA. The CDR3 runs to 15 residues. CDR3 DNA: TGTGCCAGCAGCCATATCTTGGGACAGGGGAACGAGCAGTACTTC. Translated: CASSHILGQGNEQYF. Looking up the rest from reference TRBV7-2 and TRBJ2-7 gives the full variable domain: GAGVSQSPSNKVTEKGKDVELRCDPISGHTALYWYRQSLGQGLEFLIYFQGNSAPDKSGLPSDRFSAERTGGSVSTLTIQRTQQEDSAVYLCASSHILGQGNEQYFGPGTRLTVT.

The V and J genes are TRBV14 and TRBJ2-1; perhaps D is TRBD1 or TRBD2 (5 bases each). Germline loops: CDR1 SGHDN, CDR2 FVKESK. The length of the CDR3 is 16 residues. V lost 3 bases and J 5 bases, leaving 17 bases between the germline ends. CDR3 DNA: TGTGCCAGCAGCCAGCATAAACTTGGGGGAGACAATGAGCAGTTCTTC. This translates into CASSQHKLGGDNEQFF.

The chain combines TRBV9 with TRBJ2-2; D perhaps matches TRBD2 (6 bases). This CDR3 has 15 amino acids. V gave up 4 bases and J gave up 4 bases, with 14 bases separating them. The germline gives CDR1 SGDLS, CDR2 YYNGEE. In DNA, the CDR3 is TGTGCCAGCAGCCCCATGGCGGGACGCACCGGGGAGCTGTTTTTT. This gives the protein CASSPMAGRTGELFF.

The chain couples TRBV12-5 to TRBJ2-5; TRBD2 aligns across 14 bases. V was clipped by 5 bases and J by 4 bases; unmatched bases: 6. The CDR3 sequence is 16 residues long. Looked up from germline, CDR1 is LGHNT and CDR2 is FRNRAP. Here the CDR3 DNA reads TGTGCTAGTGGTCCTGGACTAGCGGGAGGTCGAGAGACCCAGTACTTC. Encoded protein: CASGPGLAGGRETQYF. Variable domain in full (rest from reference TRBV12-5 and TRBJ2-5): DARVTQTPRHKVTEMGQEVTMRCQPILGHNTVFWYRQTMMQGLELLAYFRNRAPLDDSGMPKDRFSAEMPDATLATLKIQPSEPRDSAVYFCASGPGLAGGRETQYFGPGTRLLVL.

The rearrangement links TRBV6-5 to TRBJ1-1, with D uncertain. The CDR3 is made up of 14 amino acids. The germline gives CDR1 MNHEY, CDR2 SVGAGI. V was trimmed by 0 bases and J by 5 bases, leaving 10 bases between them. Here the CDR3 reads CASSYSQLGTEAFF. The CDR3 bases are TGTGCCAGCAGTTACTCTCAACTAGGGACTGAAGCTTTCTTT.

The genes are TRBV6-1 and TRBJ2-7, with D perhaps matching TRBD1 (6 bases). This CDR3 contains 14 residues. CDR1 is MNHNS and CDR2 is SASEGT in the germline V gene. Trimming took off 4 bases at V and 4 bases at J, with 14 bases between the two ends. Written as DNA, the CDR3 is TGTGCCAGCAGTGGCCCCGGGACAATATACGAGCAGTACTTC. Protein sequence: CASSGPGTIYEQYF.

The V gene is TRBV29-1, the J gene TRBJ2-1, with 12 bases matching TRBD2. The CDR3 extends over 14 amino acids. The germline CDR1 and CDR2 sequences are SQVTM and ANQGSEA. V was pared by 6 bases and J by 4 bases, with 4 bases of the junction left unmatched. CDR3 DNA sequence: TGCAGCGTCAAAGGGACTAGCGGGTACAATGAGCAGTTCTTC. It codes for CSVKGTSGYNEQFF.

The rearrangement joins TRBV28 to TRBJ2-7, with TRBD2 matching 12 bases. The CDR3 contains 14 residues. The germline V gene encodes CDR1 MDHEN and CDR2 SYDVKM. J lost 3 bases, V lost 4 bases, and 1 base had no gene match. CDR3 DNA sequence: TGTGCCAGCAGTTCTAGCGGGAGGGTCTACGAGCAGTACTTC. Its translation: CASSSSGRVYEQYF.

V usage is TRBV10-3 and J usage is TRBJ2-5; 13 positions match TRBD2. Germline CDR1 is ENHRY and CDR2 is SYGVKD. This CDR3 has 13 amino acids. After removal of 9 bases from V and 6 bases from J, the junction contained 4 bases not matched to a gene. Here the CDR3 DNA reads TGTGCCATAGGGACTAGCGGGAATAAGACCCAGTACTTC. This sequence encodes CAIGTSGNKTQYF.

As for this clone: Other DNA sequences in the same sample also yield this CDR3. CDR3 residues: CASSLGTDTQYF. CDR3 bases: TGTGCCAGCAGCTTAGGTACAGATACGCAGTATTTT. The rearrangement links TRBV11-3 to TRBJ2-3; no clear D gene. Trimming removed 1 base from V and 3 bases from J, with 2 bases in between. Germline V CDR1 and CDR2: SGHNT, YENEEA. This CDR3 spans 12 amino acids.

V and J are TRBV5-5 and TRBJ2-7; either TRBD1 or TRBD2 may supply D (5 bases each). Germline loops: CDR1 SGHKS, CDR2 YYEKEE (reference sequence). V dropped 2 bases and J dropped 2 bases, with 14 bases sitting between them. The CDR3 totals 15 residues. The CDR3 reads CASSFVAGRTYEQYF. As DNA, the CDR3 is TGTGCCAGCAGCTTCGTAGCAGGGAGAACCTACGAGCAGTACTTC.

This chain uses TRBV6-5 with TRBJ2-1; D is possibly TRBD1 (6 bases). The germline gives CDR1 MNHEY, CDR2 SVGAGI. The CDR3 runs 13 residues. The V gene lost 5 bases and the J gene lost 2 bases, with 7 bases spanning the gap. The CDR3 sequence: CASSPGAYNEQFF. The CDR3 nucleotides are TGTGCCAGCAGTCCAGGGGCCTACAATGAGCAGTTCTTC.

The CDR3 loop reads CASSEHTSGSGNEQFF. The CDR3 bases are TGCGCCAGCAGCGAACACACTAGCGGGAGCGGGAATGAGCAGTTCTTC. V and J are TRBV5-1 and TRBJ2-1; 11 nucleotides line up with TRBD2. V lost 4 bases to trimming and J lost 7 bases; unmatched junction nucleotides: 10. Germline CDR1 SGHRS, CDR2 YFSETQ. The length of the CDR3 is 16 residues.

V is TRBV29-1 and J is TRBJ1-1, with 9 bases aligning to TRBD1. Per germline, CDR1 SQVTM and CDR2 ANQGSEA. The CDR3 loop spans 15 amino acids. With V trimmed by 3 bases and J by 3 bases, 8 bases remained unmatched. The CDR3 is CSVERKQGAYTEAFF. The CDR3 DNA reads TGCAGCGTTGAGAGGAAACAGGGGGCCTACACTGAAGCTTTCTTT. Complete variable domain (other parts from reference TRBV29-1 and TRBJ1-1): SAVISQKPSRDICQRGTSLTIQCQVDSQVTMMFWYRQQPGQSLTLIATANQGSEATYESGFVIDKFPISRPNLTFSTLTVSNMSPEDSSIYLCSVERKQGAYTEAFFGQGTRLTVV.

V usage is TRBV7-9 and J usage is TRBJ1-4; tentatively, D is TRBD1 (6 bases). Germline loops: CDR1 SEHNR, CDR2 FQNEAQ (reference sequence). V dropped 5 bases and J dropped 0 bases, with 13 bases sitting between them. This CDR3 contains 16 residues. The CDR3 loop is CASSEGQGPTNEKLFF. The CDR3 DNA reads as TGTGCCAGCAGCGAAGGGCAGGGGCCAACTAATGAAAAACTGTTTTTT.

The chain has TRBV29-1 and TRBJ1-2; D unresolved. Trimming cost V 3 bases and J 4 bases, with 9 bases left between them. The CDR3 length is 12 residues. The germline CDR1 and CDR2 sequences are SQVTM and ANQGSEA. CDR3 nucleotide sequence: TGCAGCGTTGAGCAGTTCCTCTATGGCTACACCTTC. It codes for CSVEQFLYGYTF.

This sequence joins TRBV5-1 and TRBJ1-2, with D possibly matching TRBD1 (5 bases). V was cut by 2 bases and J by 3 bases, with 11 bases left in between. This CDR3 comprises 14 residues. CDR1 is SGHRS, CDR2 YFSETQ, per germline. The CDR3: CASSFGQTDYGYTF. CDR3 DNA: TGCGCCAGCAGCTTTGGGCAGACAGACTATGGCTACACCTTC.